This T cell receptor beta chain stems from a study of control samples from healthy donors and cancer patients. Sequenced by immunoSEQ multiplex PCR; TCRdb stores in-frame clones only, minus some. The data contain around 250,000 clones, roughly 87% of them singletons. V gave up 4 bases and J gave up 5 bases; unmatched junction bases: 8. Germline CDR1 is SGHRS and CDR2 is YFSETQ. CDR3 length equals 14 residues. V gene TRBV5-1 combines with J gene TRBJ1-1, with 7 nucleotides matching TRBD1. Sequences were obtained from PBMCs. This clonotype was obtained from a woman aged 60-75 years with lung cancer. CDR3 sequence (DNA): TGCGCCAGCAGCCTAGAGACAGGGCGGACTGAAGCTTTCTTT. It is translated as CASSLETGRTEAFF.